This T cell receptor (beta chain) was recorded in a study of T cells in Graves' hyperthyroidism and ophthalmopathy. Every diagnosis used clinical symptoms, serum thyroxine and TRAb, thyroid ultrasound and orbital computed tomography. This clonotype has a count of ten or more. The antigen remains undetermined. RNA transcripts were the template for amplifying TCR beta CDR3 regions. First-round RT-PCR with HTBI primers amplified the TCR CDR3 region. Each CDR3 protein is one row after TCRdb ran MiXCR on the multiplex PCR reads. Of 300,000 to 500,000 distinct CDR3 sequences detected, over 12% appear once; the ten largest clones hold around 28%. The CDR3 has 14 residues. Deletions cut 0 bases from V and 8 bases from J, with 11 bases between. Germline V gene data show CDR1 as LGHNA and CDR2 as YNFKEQ. General study points: Ophthalmopathy stood apart from stable hyperthyroidism in a 13 V-J model. Median prediction lead before ophthalmopathy onset was 6.5 months with the model. Most expanded thyroid clonotypes above 0.001 also appeared in blood.

This chain links TRBV4-2 with TRBJ2-1; D is ambiguous. The sequenced sample consisted of blood. The clonotype was recovered from a man aged 50 to 60 with Graves' ophthalmopathy. The CDR3 nucleotides are TGTGCCAGCAGCCAAGAGATAGGTGGGGATGAGCAGTTCTTC. Translation gives CASSQEIGGDEQFF.